This passage covers 11 T cell receptor beta chains from one sample sequenced in a study of post-analysis software for immune sequencing data (dated by TCRdb to between 2014 and 2016). Findings and caveats that apply to the study as a whole: Roughly 5 TRBV segments, including TRBV5-6, TRBV5-1 and TRBV20-1, were significantly more frequent in patients than controls.

These receptors lack a known antigen. The method was PCR. The data were produced on an Illumina HiSeq 2500. To reduce PCR and sequencing biases, unique molecular identifiers were incorporated into the TCR beta cDNA libraries. TCRdb reran the public reads through fastp at Q25 and MiXCR, keeping productive beta chains. Rows matching on CDR3 protein sequence are summarized as one entry with the most common DNA and genes. The sample table records approximately 660,000 distinct CDR3 sequences; around 64% of these occur just once. The leading ten clones occupy roughly 12% of the sample. The sample was blood. The receptors shown here come from a girl aged 2-10 years with multiple sclerosis.

The chain couples TRBV20-1 to TRBJ1-1, with 8 bases matching TRBD1. Germline trimming cut 2 bases from V and 11 bases from J; bases unmatched to any gene: 4. The CDR3 contains 11 residues. Germline V gene data show CDR1 as DFQATT and CDR2 as SNEGSKA (reference sequence). DNA of the CDR3: TGCAGTGCTAGATGGACAGGGCGGGCTTTCTTT. Its protein product is CSARWTGRAFF.

V gene TRBV6-6 combines with J gene TRBJ1-5, with unresolved D. The CDR3 covers 16 residues. The germline gives CDR1 MNHNY, CDR2 SVGAGI (reference sequence). V lost 5 bases, J lost 0 bases, and 14 bases lay in between. The CDR3 sequence is CASSPAGRDSNQPQHF. DNA of the CDR3: TGTGCCAGCAGTCCTGCGGGTAGGGATAGCAATCAGCCCCAGCATTTT.

The chain carries TRBV20-1 and TRBJ2-1; 10 positions match TRBD2. CDR3 length: 15 residues. V shed 6 bases, J shed 7 bases, and the junction held 12 bases outside the gene matches. Germline CDR1 is DFQATT and CDR2 is SNEGSKA (reference sequence). The DNA for the CDR3 is TGCAGTGCGACGTTTCTAATTAGCGGGAGGAATGAGCAGTTCTTC. It yields the protein CSATFLISGRNEQFF.

CDR3 nucleotides: TGTGCCAGCAGCCGGAGGGGAAATGAGCAGTTCTTC. Translated: CASSRRGNEQFF. The V gene is TRBV7-2, the J gene TRBJ2-1, with D possibly matching TRBD2 (6 bases). The CDR3 contains 12 residues. The V end lost 5 bases, the J end lost 7 bases, and 9 bases lay between the germline ends. CDR1 and CDR2 (germline): SGHTA, FQGNSA. Filled out from reference TRBV7-2 and TRBJ2-1, the complete variable domain reads GAGVSQSPSNKVTEKGKDVELRCDPISGHTALYWYRQSLGQGLEFLIYFQGNSAPDKSGLPSDRFSAERTGGSVSTLTIQRTQQEDSAVYLCASSRRGNEQFFGPGTRLTVL.

This clonotype was detected once. The rearrangement uses TRBV24-1 and TRBJ2-1; 8 bases map to TRBD1. Germline V lookup: CDR1 KGHDR, CDR2 SFDVKD. This CDR3 is 15 amino acids long. V trimming: 2 bases; J trimming: 5 bases; junction bases outside the gene matches: 4. CDR3 sequence reads: CATSDSGTGDNEQFF. CDR3 nucleotides: TGTGCCACCAGTGATTCCGGGACAGGCGACAATGAGCAGTTCTTC.

The V and J genes are TRBV5-6 and TRBJ2-3; either TRBD1 or TRBD2 may fit D (5 bases each). The germline V gene has CDR1 SGHDT and CDR2 YYEEEE. The V gene lost 0 bases and the J gene lost 9 bases, with 11 bases spanning the gap. This CDR3 has 13 amino acids. CDR3 protein: CASSLGFGATQYF. The CDR3 bases are TGTGCCAGCAGCTTGGGGTTCGGGGCAACGCAGTATTTT. The full variable domain, rest sourced from reference TRBV5-6 and TRBJ2-3, is DAGVTQSPTHLIKTRGQQVTLRCSPKSGHDTVSWYQQALGQGPQFIFQYYEEEERQRGNFPDRFSGHQFPNYSSELNVNALLLGDSALYLCASSLGFGATQYFGPGTRLTVL.

This chain connects TRBV10-2 to TRBJ2-1; 7 positions agree with TRBD2. The CDR3 has 20 residues. Germline V gives CDR1 WSHSY, CDR2 SAAADI. The V segment lost 6 bases and the J segment 4 bases; nucleotides outside the gene matches: 24. For the CDR3, the DNA is TGCGCCAGCAGCGAAACCCCCCATGGGGTGCGGGAGTTTCCTTACAATGAGCAGTTCTTC. Translating it yields CASSETPHGVREFPYNEQFF.

The chain carries TRBV4-1 and TRBJ2-5; 14 positions match TRBD2. Germline V gene lookup returns CDR1 MGHRA and CDR2 YSYEKL. J lost 0 bases, V lost 4 bases, and 4 bases had no gene match. The CDR3 is made up of 17 amino acids. CDR3 nucleotides: TGCGCCAGCAGCCCTGGGACTAGCGGGGGCTACCAAGAGACCCAGTACTTC. Its protein product is CASSPGTSGGYQETQYF.

To note about this clonotype: At one end, the junction sequence differs from germline, possibly due to a read error. This chain links TRBV27 with TRBJ2-1, with D possibly TRBD1 on 5 matching bases. CDR1 MNHEY and CDR2 SMNVEV come from the germline V gene (reference sequence). This CDR3 has 12 amino acids. CDR3 sequence (DNA): TGTGCCAGCAGTTTATGGGGCAATGAGCGGTTCTTC. Protein sequence: CASSLWGNERFF.

The rearrangement uses TRBV29-1 and TRBJ2-2; tentatively, D is TRBD1 or TRBD2 (6 bases each). CDR1 is SQVTM and CDR2 is ANQGSEA in the germline V gene. The CDR3 consists of 14 residues. V was trimmed by 5 bases and J by 0 bases, leaving 10 bases between them. The CDR3 region is CSVYGGSNTGELFF. In DNA form, the CDR3 reads TGCAGCGTTTACGGGGGCTCGAACACCGGGGAGCTGTTTTTT.

This chain joins TRBV4-3 and TRBJ1-4, with no clear D. The germline CDR1 and CDR2 sequences are LGHNA and YSLEER. CDR3 length equals 15 residues. The V end lost 1 base, the J end lost 5 bases, and 11 bases lay between the germline ends. CDR3 loop: CASSQVGQRNEKLFF. The CDR3 coding sequence is TGCGCCAGCAGCCAAGTAGGGCAGAGGAATGAAAAACTGTTTTTT.